This TCR beta chain was sequenced for a study of OX40 agonist ivuxolimab in advanced cancers. CDR1 is LNHDA and CDR2 is SQIVND in the germline V gene (reference sequence). This CDR3 has 15 residues. The V end was cut by 4 bases, the J end by 2 bases, with 14 bases between. Produced via immunoSEQ multiplex PCR; TCRdb's table is partial and in-frame only. The table has around 58,000 clones, around nine tenths seen once. The TCR originated in an adult with an advanced solid tumor such as melanoma, head and neck, liver or kidney cancer. Specimen: CD4+ or CD8+ T cells sorted from blood, collected in a trial of the OX40 agonist ivuxolimab. The rearrangement links TRBV19 to TRBJ1-1; perhaps TRBD1 as D (6 bases). CDR3: CASSTAGHINTEAFF. CDR3 sequence (DNA): TGTGCCAGTAGTACCGCGGGACACATAAACACTGAAGCTTTCTTT.